This TCR beta chain was captured in a study of blood T cell repertoires in COVID-19. Everyone who took part was roughly 18 to 89 years old, and they came from about 23 US areas. Produced via immunoSEQ multiplex PCR; TCRdb's table is partial and in-frame only. Altogether approximately 130,000 clones are present, approximately 86% being singletons, with the ten largest covering 2.3%. The length of the CDR3 is 14 residues. Sequencing was carried out using PBMCs or T cells enriched from blood (not recorded which). This sequence originates from a woman in her fifties or sixties who had recovered from COVID-19. The genes are TRBV21-1 and TRBJ2-1; the table gives TRBD1 as D, unverified against the DNA. TRBV21-1 is a pseudogene segment. CDR3 in amino acids: CASSKGTGGNEQFF. The CDR3 DNA reads as TGTGCCAGCAGCAAAGGAACAGGGGGGAATGAGCAGTTCTTC.